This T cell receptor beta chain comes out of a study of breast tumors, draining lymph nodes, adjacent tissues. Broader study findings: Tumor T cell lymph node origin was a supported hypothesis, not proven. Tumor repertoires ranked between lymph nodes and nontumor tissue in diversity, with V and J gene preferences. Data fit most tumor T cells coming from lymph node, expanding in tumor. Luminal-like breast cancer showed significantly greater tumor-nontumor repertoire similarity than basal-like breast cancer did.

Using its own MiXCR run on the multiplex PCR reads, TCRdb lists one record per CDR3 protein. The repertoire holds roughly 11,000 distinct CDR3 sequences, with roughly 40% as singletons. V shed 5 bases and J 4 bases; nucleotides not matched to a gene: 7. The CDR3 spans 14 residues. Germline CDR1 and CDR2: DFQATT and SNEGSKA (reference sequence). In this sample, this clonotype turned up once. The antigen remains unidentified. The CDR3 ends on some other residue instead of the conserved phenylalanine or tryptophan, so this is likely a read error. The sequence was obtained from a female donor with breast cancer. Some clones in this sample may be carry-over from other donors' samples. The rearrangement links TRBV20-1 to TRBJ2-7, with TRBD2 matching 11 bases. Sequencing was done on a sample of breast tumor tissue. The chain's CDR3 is CSAVPGTSGYEQYL. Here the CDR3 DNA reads TGCAGTGCTGTCCCCGGGACTAGCGGATACGAGCAGTACTTA.